This TCR beta chain is from a study of OX40 agonist ivuxolimab in advanced cancers. This CDR3 is built from 14 residues. Trimming removed 4 bases from V and 3 bases from J; junction bases left unmatched: 6. Per germline, CDR1 SGHRS and CDR2 YFSETQ. Sequencing used immunoSEQ multiplex PCR; TCRdb keeps in-frame clones, though not all of them. The profile covers tens of thousands of clones, with about 80% appearing a single time and approximately 2.4% taken by the ten largest. The sequence was collected from an adult with an advanced solid tumor such as melanoma, head and neck, liver or kidney cancer. The V call is TRBV5-1, the J call TRBJ2-7, with 8 bases identical to TRBD1. This material consisted of CD4+ or CD8+ T cells sorted from blood, taken in a trial of the OX40 agonist ivuxolimab. The CDR3 coding sequence is TGCGCCAGCAGCATCCGGACAGGGTTCTACGAGCAGTACTTC. As protein: CASSIRTGFYEQYF. Looking up the rest from reference TRBV5-1 and TRBJ2-7 gives the full variable domain: KAGVTQTPRYLIKTRGQQVTLSCSPISGHRSVSWYQQTPGQGLQFLFEYFSETQRNKGNFPGRFSGRQFSNSRSEMNVSTLELGDSALYLCASSIRTGFYEQYFGPGTRLTVT.